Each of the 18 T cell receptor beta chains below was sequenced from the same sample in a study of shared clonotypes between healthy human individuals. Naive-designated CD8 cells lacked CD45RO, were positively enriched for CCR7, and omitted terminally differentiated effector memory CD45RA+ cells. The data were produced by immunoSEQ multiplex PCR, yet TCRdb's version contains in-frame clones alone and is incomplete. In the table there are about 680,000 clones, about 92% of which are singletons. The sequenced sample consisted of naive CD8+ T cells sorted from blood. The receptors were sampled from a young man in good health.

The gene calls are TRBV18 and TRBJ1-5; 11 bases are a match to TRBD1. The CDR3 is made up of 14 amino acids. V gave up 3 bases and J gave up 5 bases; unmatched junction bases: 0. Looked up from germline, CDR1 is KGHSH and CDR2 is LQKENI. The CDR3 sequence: CASSPGQGDQPQHF. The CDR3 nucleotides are TGTGCCAGCTCACCGGGACAGGGGGATCAGCCCCAGCATTTT.

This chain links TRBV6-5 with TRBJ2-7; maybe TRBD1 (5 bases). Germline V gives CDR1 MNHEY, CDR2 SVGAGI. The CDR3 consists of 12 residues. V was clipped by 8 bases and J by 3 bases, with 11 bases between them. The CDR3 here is CASGAGNYEQYF. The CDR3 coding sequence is TGTGCCAGCGGCGCAGGGAACTACGAGCAGTACTTC.

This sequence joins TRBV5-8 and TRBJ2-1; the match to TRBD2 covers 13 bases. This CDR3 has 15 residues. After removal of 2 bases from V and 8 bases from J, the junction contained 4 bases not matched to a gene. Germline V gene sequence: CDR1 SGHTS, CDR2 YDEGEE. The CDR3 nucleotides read TGTGCCAGCAGCTTTGGACTAGCGGGAGATCATGAGCAGTTCTTC. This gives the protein CASSFGLAGDHEQFF.

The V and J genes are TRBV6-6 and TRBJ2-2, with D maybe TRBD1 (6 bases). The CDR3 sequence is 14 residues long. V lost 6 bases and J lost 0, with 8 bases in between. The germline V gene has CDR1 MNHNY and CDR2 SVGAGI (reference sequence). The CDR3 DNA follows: TGTGCCAGCAGAACAGGGCCGAACACCGGGGAGCTGTTTTTT. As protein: CASRTGPNTGELFF.

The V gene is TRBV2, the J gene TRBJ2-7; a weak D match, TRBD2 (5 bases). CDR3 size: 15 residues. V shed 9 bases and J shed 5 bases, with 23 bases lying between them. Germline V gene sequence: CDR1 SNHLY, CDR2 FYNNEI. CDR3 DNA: TGTGCCAGGTCCCCCCCCTGGGAGAACCTCCACGAGCAGTACTTC. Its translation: CARSPPWENLHEQYF.

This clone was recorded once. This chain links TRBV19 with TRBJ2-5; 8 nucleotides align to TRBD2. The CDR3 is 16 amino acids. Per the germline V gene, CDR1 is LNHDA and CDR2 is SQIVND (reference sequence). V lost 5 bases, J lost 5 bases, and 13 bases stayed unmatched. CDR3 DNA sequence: TGTGCCAGTAGTTTAATCGATAGCGGGATACTGGAGACCCAGTACTTC. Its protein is CASSLIDSGILETQYF.

The CDR3 DNA sequence: TGTGCCAGCAGTGAAGGCTGGACAGCTAACTATGGCTACACCTTC. It specifies CASSEGWTANYGYTF. This chain connects TRBV2 to TRBJ1-2, with D perhaps TRBD1 (6 bases). V was shortened by 1 base and J by 0 bases, with 9 bases between the two germline ends. The CDR3 contains 15 residues. Germline values: CDR1 SNHLY, CDR2 FYNNEI.

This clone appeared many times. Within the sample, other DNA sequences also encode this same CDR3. The CDR3 bases are TGTGCCAGCAGCTTCACAGATACGCAGTATTTT. It codes for CASSFTDTQYF. This sequence joins TRBV13 and TRBJ2-3; no definite D call. V shed 3 bases and J shed 2 bases, with 0 bases lying between them. Germline CDR1 and CDR2: PRHDT and FYEKMQ (reference sequence). There are 11 residues in the CDR3.

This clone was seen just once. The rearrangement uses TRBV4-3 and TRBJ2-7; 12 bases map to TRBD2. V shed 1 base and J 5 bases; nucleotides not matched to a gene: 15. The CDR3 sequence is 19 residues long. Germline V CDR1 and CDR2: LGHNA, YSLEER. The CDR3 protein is CASSQAVVSLAGGPDEQYF. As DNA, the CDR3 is TGCGCCAGCAGCCAAGCCGTTGTTAGCCTAGCGGGAGGGCCCGACGAGCAGTACTTC.

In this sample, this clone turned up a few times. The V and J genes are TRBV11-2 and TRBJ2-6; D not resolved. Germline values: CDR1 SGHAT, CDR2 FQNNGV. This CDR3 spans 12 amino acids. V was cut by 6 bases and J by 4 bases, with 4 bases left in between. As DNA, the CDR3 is TGTGCCAGCAGGCAGGGGGCCAACGTCCTGACTTTC. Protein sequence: CASRQGANVLTF.

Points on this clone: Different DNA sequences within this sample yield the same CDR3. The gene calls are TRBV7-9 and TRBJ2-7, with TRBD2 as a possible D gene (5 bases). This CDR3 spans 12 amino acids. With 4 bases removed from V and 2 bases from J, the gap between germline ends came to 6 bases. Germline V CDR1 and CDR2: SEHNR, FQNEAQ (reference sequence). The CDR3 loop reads CASSSGTYEQYF. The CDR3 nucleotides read TGTGCCAGCAGCTCGGGGACCTACGAGCAGTACTTC. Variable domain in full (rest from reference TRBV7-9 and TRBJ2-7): DTGVSQNPRHKITKRGQNVTFRCDPISEHNRLYWYRQTLGQGPEFLTYFQNEAQLEKSRLLSDRFSAERPKGSFSTLEIQRTEQGDSAMYLCASSSGTYEQYFGPGTRLTVT.

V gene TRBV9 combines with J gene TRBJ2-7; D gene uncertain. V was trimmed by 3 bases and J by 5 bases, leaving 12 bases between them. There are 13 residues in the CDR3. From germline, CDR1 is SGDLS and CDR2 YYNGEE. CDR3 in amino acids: CASSASDYNEQYF. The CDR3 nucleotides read TGTGCCAGCAGCGCCAGTGATTACAACGAGCAGTACTTC.

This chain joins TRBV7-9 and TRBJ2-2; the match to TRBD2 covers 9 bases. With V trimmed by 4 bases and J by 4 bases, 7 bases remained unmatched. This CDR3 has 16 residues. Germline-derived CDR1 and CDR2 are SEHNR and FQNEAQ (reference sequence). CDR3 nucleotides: TGTGCCAGCAGCTCCCCGGGACTAGCAGTCACCGGGGAGCTGTTTTTT. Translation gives CASSSPGLAVTGELFF.

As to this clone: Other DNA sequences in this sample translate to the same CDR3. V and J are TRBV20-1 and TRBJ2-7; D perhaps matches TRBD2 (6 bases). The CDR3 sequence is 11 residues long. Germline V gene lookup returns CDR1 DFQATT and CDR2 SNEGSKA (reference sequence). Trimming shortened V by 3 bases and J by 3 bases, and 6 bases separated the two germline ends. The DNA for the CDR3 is TGCAGTGCTAGGGACTACTACGAGCAGTACTTC. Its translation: CSARDYYEQYF.

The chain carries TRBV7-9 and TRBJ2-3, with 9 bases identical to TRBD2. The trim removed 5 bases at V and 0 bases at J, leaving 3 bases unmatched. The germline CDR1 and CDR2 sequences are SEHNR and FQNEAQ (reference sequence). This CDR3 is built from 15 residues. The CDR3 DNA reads TGTGCCAGCAGCCTTCTAGCGGGGAGCACAGATACGCAGTATTTT. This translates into CASSLLAGSTDTQYF.

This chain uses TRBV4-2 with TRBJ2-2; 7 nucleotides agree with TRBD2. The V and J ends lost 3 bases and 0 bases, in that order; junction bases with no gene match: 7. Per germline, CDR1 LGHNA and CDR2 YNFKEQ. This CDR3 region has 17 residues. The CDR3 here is CASSQDSSGANTGELFF. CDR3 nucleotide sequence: TGTGCCAGCAGCCAGGATTCTAGCGGAGCGAACACCGGGGAGCTGTTTTTT.

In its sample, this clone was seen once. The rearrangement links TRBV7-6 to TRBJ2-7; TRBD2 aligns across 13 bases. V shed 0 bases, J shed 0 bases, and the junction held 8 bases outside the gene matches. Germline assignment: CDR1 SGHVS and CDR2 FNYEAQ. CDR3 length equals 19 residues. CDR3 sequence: CASSLALPGLAGSSYEQYF. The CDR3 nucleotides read TGTGCCAGCAGCTTAGCCCTCCCGGGACTAGCGGGGAGCTCCTACGAGCAGTACTTC.

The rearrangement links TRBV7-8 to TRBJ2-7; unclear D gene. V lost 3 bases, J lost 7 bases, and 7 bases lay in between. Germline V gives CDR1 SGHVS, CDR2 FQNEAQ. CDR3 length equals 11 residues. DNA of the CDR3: TGTGCCAGCAGCTTCGGGCAGGAGCAGTACTTC. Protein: CASSFGQEQYF.